The clone carrying this TCR beta chain turned up a few times. The antigen is not known. The data derive from a study of early stage breast cancer tumors. The study's findings and limits: Tumor and normal breast were distinguished via blood comparison in about 85% of the 16 patients.

V lost 4 bases and J lost 4; bases outside the gene matches: 10. The CDR3 length is 16 residues. Germline-derived CDR1 and CDR2 are SGHTA and FQGTGA. Each sample had two DNA replicates, roughly 0.5 ug blood or around 1.6 ug tissue. The table came from immunoSEQ multiplex PCR; TCRdb's copy has only in-frame clones and leaves some out. This table holds tens of thousands of clones, approximately 79% found once. The clonotype comes from a person aged 55 to 75 with breast cancer. The rearrangement joins TRBV7-3 to TRBJ2-5, with 9 bases lining up with TRBD2. Sequenced material: blood. CDR3 in DNA: TGTGCCAGCAGCTCGTCTAGCGGGGCGGTTGTAGAGACCCAGTACTTC. Residues: CASSSSSGAVVETQYF.